These 7 T cell receptor beta chains originate from one sample sequenced in a study of blood T cell repertoires in COVID-19. Libraries were prepared by immunoSEQ multiplex PCR; TCRdb keeps only in-frame clonotypes and omits some of them. Of under 50,000 clones in the sample, around 80% were seen once. The sample was peripheral blood. These receptors were collected from a man older than 75 with active or convalescent COVID-19.

V gene TRBV14 combines with J gene TRBJ1-4, with a tentative D call TRBD1 (6 bases). The CDR3 extends over 14 amino acids. The ends were cut back, 0 bases at V and 12 bases at J, with 14 bases in the middle. Germline V gene lookup returns CDR1 SGHDN and CDR2 FVKESK. The CDR3 region is CASSQEGGGRELFF. The CDR3 DNA is TGTGCCAGCAGCCAAGAAGGGGGGGGTCGGGAACTGTTTTTT.

The V call is TRBV13, the J call TRBJ1-6; 7 nucleotides match TRBD1. From germline, CDR1 is PRHDT and CDR2 FYEKMQ (reference sequence). J lost 6 bases, V lost 4 bases, and 3 bases had no gene match. The CDR3 has 14 residues. The CDR3: CASSWSGGNSPLHF. In DNA form, the CDR3 reads TGTGCCAGCAGCTGGTCAGGGGGTAATTCACCCCTCCACTTT. The variable domain in full, with the rest retrieved from reference TRBV13 and TRBJ1-6, is AAGVIQSPRHLIKEKRETATLKCYPIPRHDTVYWYQQGPGQDPQFLISFYEKMQSDKGSIPDRFSAQQFSDYHSELNMSSLELGDSALYFCASSWSGGNSPLHFGNGTRLTVT.

The chain recombines TRBV7-9 with TRBJ2-7; possible D gene TRBD1, 6 bases. The germline V gene has CDR1 SEHNR and CDR2 FQNEAQ (reference sequence). The length of the CDR3 is 14 residues. V lost 6 bases to trimming and J lost 4 bases, with 16 bases between them. The CDR3 loop reads CASSSTGMAYEQYF. The DNA for the CDR3 is TGTGCCAGCAGTTCAACAGGGATGGCATACGAGCAGTACTTC.

The chain is built from TRBV28 and TRBJ1-2; no firm D call. Germline V lookup: CDR1 MDHEN, CDR2 SYDVKM. V was pared by 6 bases and J by 3 bases, with 11 bases between. The CDR3 loop spans 13 amino acids. In nucleotides, the CDR3 is TGTGCCAGCAGCCCCGGGTCCGACTATGGCTACACCTTC. Encoded protein: CASSPGSDYGYTF.

This clone was counted between two and nine times. The chain has TRBV7-6 and TRBJ2-1; a possible D gene is TRBD2 (6 bases). Per germline, CDR1 SGHVS and CDR2 FNYEAQ. V lost 5 bases and J 7 bases, leaving 21 bases between the germline ends. The CDR3 runs to 16 residues. The CDR3, as DNA: TGTGCCAGCAGCAGGCCGTTTAACAAGGAGGGGAATGAGCAGTTCTTC. This encodes CASSRPFNKEGNEQFF.

The CDR3, as DNA: TGTGCCAGCTCGGCCGGGACTAGCACAGATACGCAGTATTTT. It codes for CASSAGTSTDTQYF. The rearrangement joins TRBV3-1 (or the pseudogene TRBV3-2) to TRBJ2-3, with D perhaps matching TRBD2 (6 bases). Deletions cut 8 bases from V and 0 bases from J, with 12 bases between. The V gene's germline CDR1 is LGHDT and CDR2 YNNKEL (reference sequence). The CDR3 totals 14 residues.

V and J are TRBV18 and TRBJ1-1; D is perhaps TRBD1 (6 bases). The germline CDR1 and CDR2 sequences are KGHSH and LQKENI. Trimming removed 5 bases from V and 1 base from J, with 14 bases in between. The CDR3 runs 15 residues. The CDR3 loop reads CASSTNQGQNTEAFF. In DNA, the CDR3 is TGTGCCAGCTCAACAAACCAGGGGCAGAACACTGAAGCTTTCTTT.